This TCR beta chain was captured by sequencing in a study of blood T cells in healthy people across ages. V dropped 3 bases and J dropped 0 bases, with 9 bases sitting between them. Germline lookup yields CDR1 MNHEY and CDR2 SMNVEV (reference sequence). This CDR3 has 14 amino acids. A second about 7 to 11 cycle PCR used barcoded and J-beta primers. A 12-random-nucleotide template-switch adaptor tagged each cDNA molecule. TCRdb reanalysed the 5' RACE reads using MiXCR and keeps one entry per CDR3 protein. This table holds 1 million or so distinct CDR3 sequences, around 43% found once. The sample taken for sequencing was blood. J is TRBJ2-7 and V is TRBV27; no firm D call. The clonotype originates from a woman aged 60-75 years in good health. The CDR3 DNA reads TGTGCCAGCAGTTTTAAGAGGCGCTCCTACGAGCAGTACTTC. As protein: CASSFKRRSYEQYF.